These T cell receptor beta chains were read from a single sample in a study of intratumoral heterogeneity in liver cancer. The table came from immunoSEQ multiplex PCR; TCRdb's copy has only in-frame clones and leaves some out. The sample shows around 6,200 clones, about 71% of them seen only once. Sequencing used tumor tissue, obtained before any cancer treatment. The receptors come from a woman in her seventies with hepatocellular carcinoma. Each CDR3 is given with its conserved first and last residue. The order of the fields is D gene, V gene, clone size, J gene, CDR3 protein, CDR3 DNA. D genes are given only for firm matches. Expanded clones are given a class, and other clones once, few, many or no size at all.

>NA|TRBV6-5|once|TRBJ1-5
CASSYSTGEPQHF
TGTGCCAGCAGTTACTCGACAGGTGAGCCCCAGCATTTT
>NA|TRBV2|few|TRBJ2-3
CASSVTDTQYF
TGTGCCAGCAGTGTTACAGATACGCAGTATTTT
>TRBD2|TRBV13|NA|TRBJ2-3
CASSPTTSGSVDTQYF
TGTGCCAGCAGCCCAACGACTAGCGGGAGTGTAGATACGCAGTATTTT
>NA|TRBV10-3|few|TRBJ2-7
CAISSGVYEQYF
TGTGCCATCAGTTCAGGGGTCTACGAGCAGTACTTC
>NA|TRBV19|few|TRBJ2-1
CASSIFGGSEQFF
TGTGCCAGTAGTATTTTCGGGGGCTCTGAGCAGTTCTTC
>NA|TRBV27|NA|TRBJ1-2
CASSPWGGDYGYTF
TGTGCCAGCAGTCCATGGGGGGGGGACTATGGCTACACCTTC
>TRBD2|TRBV7-3|once|TRBJ2-1
CASSPLLADYNEQFF
TGTGCCAGCAGCCCACTACTAGCGGACTACAATGAGCAGTTCTTC
>TRBD1|TRBV13|NA|TRBJ2-5
CASSGGQIETQYF
TGTGCCAGCAGCGGGGGACAGATAGAGACCCAGTACTTC
>NA|TRBV2|NA|TRBJ2-3
CAGAISDTQYF
TGTGCCGGCGCGATCTCAGATACGCAGTATTTT
>NA|TRBV5-1|NA|TRBJ1-2
CASSPQDFGGYTF
TGCGCCAGCAGCCCACAGGACTTTGGGGGCTACACCTTC
>NA|TRBV7-9|large|TRBJ1-6
CASSSAGNSPLHF
TGTGCCAGCAGCTCCGCAGGGAATTCACCCCTCCACTTT
>TRBD2|TRBV11-1|NA|TRBJ2-1
CASSLVPAGGVNEQFF
TGTGCCAGCAGCTTAGTCCCAGCGGGAGGAGTTAATGAGCAGTTCTTC
>TRBD1|TRBV12-3/TRBV12-4|few|TRBJ1-1
CASSLGTGTGLFF
TGTGCCAGCAGCCTGGGTACGGGGACAGGGCTTTTCTTT
>NA|TRBV7-5|NA|TRBJ2-5
CARSPGTPEDF
TGTGCCAGAAGCCCCGGGACACCCGAAGACTTC
>TRBD1|TRBV6-5|NA|TRBJ1-2
CASSPDRGGYTF
TGTGCCAGCAGCCCCGACAGGGGAGGCTACACCTTC
>TRBD2|TRBV7-3|NA|TRBJ2-2
CASSPAGGRSTGELFF
TGTGCCAGCAGCCCAGCTGGCGGGAGATCCACCGGGGAGCTGTTTTTT
>TRBD2|TRBV29-1|NA|TRBJ2-3
CSVDRTSVDDTQYF
TGCAGCGTCGACCGGACTAGCGTGGACGATACGCAGTATTTT
>TRBD1|TRBV6-1|NA|TRBJ2-7
CASSEGQGFFDEQYF
TGTGCCAGCAGTGAGGGACAGGGTTTCTTCGACGAGCAGTACTTC
>NA|TRBV2|NA|TRBJ2-5
CASSEGLEETQYF
TGTGCCAGCAGTGAGGGATTAGAAGAGACCCAGTACTTC
>TRBD2|TRBV5-1|NA|TRBJ2-7
CASSDSGATYEQYF
TGCGCCAGCAGCGACAGCGGGGCCACGTACGAGCAGTACTTC
>TRBD2|TRBV5-1|NA|TRBJ2-5
CASSLLAGGTQYF
TGCGCCAGCAGCTTGTTAGCGGGCGGGACCCAGTACTTC
>NA|TRBV2|NA|TRBJ2-7
CASSPTGGVSYEQYF
TGTGCCAGCAGTCCAACAGGGGGGGTCTCATACGAGCAGTACTTC
>TRBD1|TRBV7-9|NA|TRBJ2-7
CASSQPGQTYEQYF
TGTGCCAGCAGCCAGCCGGGACAGACCTACGAGCAGTACTTC
>TRBD1|TRBV19|NA|TRBJ1-5
CASSPGQGNNQPQHF
TGTGCCAGTAGCCCGGGACAGGGAAACAATCAGCCCCAGCATTTT
>TRBD2|TRBV5-1|NA|TRBJ2-7
CASSPSGRAPYEQYF
TGCGCCAGCAGCCCTAGCGGGAGGGCCCCCTACGAGCAGTACTTC
>TRBD2|TRBV10-2|NA|TRBJ2-7
CASNHGGRGYEQYF
TGCGCCAGCAATCATGGCGGGAGAGGCTACGAGCAGTACTTC
>NA|TRBV5-1|NA|TRBJ2-1
CASSLDGRDEQFF
TGCGCCAGCAGCTTGGACGGAAGGGATGAGCAGTTCTTC
>NA|TRBV7-9|NA|TRBJ2-5
CASSLGGTKETQYF
TGTGCCAGCAGCTTAGGGGGAACCAAAGAGACCCAGTACTTC
>NA|TRBV5-1|large|TRBJ1-6
CASSLDRLYNSPLHF
TGCGCCAGCAGCTTGGATAGGCTCTATAATTCACCCCTCCACTTT
>TRBD1|TRBV6-2/TRBV6-3|NA|TRBJ1-2
CASNPPGQYGYGYTF
TGTGCCAGCAACCCACCGGGACAGTATGGCTATGGCTACACCTTC
>NA|TRBV30|NA|TRBJ2-5
CAWATETQYF
TGTGCCTGGGCCACGGAGACCCAGTACTTC
>NA|TRBV3-1/TRBV3-2|few|TRBJ1-1
CASSQGSGGAFF
TGTGCCAGCAGCCAAGGTTCGGGGGGAGCTTTCTTT
>NA|TRBV2|NA|TRBJ2-7
CASFGAGSTYEQYF
TGTGCCAGTTTTGGTGCGGGATCTACCTACGAGCAGTACTTC
>NA|TRBV5-1|NA|TRBJ1-4
CASRQGQDEKLFF
TGCGCCAGCCGTCAGGGGCAGGATGAAAAACTGTTTTTT
>NA|TRBV29-1|few|TRBJ2-2
CSVQEGGTGELFF
TGCAGCGTCCAGGAGGGAGGAACCGGGGAGCTGTTTTTT
>NA|TRBV29-1|NA|TRBJ2-5
CSVGTTQETQYF
TGCAGCGTTGGGACTACCCAAGAGACCCAGTACTTC
>NA|TRBV27|NA|TRBJ1-6
CASRVSGYNSPLHF
TGTGCCAGCAGGGTTTCGGGGTATAATTCACCCCTCCACTTT
>TRBD1|TRBV2|NA|TRBJ1-3
CASSPGQGDGNTIYF
TGTGCCAGCAGCCCGGGACAGGGGGACGGAAACACCATATATTTT
>NA|TRBV6-5|NA|TRBJ2-5
CASTGTSLETQYF
TGTGCCAGCACCGGAACTAGCCTTGAGACCCAGTACTTC
>NA|TRBV5-6|NA|TRBJ1-2
CATGSLNYGYTF
TGTGCCACCGGGAGTCTAAACTATGGCTACACCTTC
>NA|TRBV6-5|NA|TRBJ2-3
CASTSSWGTDTQYF
TGTGCCAGCACCTCCTCATGGGGCACAGATACGCAGTATTTT
>NA|TRBV6-5|NA|TRBJ2-7
CASSSTLVHEQYF
TGTGCCAGCAGCTCCACTCTTGTTCACGAGCAGTACTTC
>TRBD2|TRBV15|NA|TRBJ2-7
CATSRDLAGGFYEQYF
TGTGCCACCAGCAGAGATCTTGCGGGAGGGTTCTACGAGCAGTACTTC
>NA|TRBV12-5|NA|TRBJ2-2
CASGLREGDGELFF
TGTGCTAGTGGTTTGAGGGAGGGGGACGGGGAGCTGTTTTTT
>NA|TRBV2|NA|TRBJ2-2
CASIMGSTGELFF
TGTGCCAGCATTATGGGATCCACCGGGGAGCTGTTTTTT
>NA|TRBV20-1|NA|TRBJ2-5
CSAGEGEETQYF
TGCAGTGCTGGTGAGGGAGAAGAGACCCAGTACTTC
>TRBD2|TRBV25-1|NA|TRBJ2-5
CASQSVTSGQKTQYF
TGTGCCAGCCAATCCGTGACTAGCGGACAAAAGACCCAGTACTTC
>NA|TRBV15|few|TRBJ2-5
CATSHYPGQETQYF
TGTGCCACCAGCCACTACCCGGGACAAGAGACCCAGTACTTC
>TRBD2|TRBV5-1|NA|TRBJ2-1
CASSLASGNPNEQFF
TGCGCCAGCAGCTTGGCCAGCGGGAACCCCAATGAGCAGTTCTTC
>NA|TRBV7-2|NA|TRBJ1-6
CASSPTPGASPLHF
TGTGCCAGCAGCCCCACGCCCGGGGCTTCACCCCTCCACTTT
>NA|TRBV18|NA|TRBJ2-2
CASSRGIGELFF
TGTGCCAGCTCACGGGGTATCGGGGAGCTGTTTTTT
>NA|TRBV7-3|NA|TRBJ2-4
CASSWNPPQLLAKNIQYF
TGTGCCAGCAGCTGGAACCCCCCACAGCTCCTAGCCAAAAACATTCAGTACTTC
>NA|TRBV7-8|NA|TRBJ1-4
CASSPLGARPTFEKLFF
TGTGCCAGCAGCCCCCTGGGGGCTCGGCCGACCTTTGAAAAACTGTTTTTT
>TRBD1|TRBV28|NA|TRBJ2-5
CASSMGQTQETQYF
TGTGCCAGCAGTATGGGACAGACGCAAGAGACCCAGTACTTC
>TRBD2|TRBV27|NA|TRBJ2-7
CASTSRGTSGRNEQYF
TGTGCCAGCACTTCACGGGGGACTAGCGGGAGGAACGAGCAGTACTTC
>NA|TRBV12-3/TRBV12-4|once|TRBJ2-1
CASGTEAEQFF
TGTGCCAGCGGGACGGAAGCAGAGCAGTTCTTC
>NA|TRBV6-1|once|TRBJ2-1
CASSEGALGGDEQFF
TGTGCCAGCAGTGAAGGTGCACTAGGAGGTGATGAGCAGTTCTTC
>TRBD1|TRBV28|NA|TRBJ2-7
CASSPGQGWGEQYF
TGTGCCAGCAGTCCCGGACAGGGGTGGGGCGAGCAGTACTTC